A selection of T cell receptor beta chains follows, all from one sample in a study of blood T cell repertoires in COVID-19. Assay used: immunoSEQ multiplex PCR; TCRdb lists only in-frame clones, some missing. The sample contains a few hundred thousand clones, 70% to 90% of which appear only once. The material sequenced was peripheral blood. The receptors were gathered from a woman younger than 35 who had recovered from COVID-19. CDR3s include the opening cysteine and the closing phenylalanine or tryptophan. The D gene is left open where the match is weak. Rows may omit the clone size; those that give it use once, few, many or a size class.

clone size	V gene	D gene	J gene	CDR3 DNA	CDR3 protein
.	TRBV7-9	.	TRBJ2-7	TGTGCCAGCAGCTTAGAGGAGGGGGGGCCCTACGAGCAGTACTTC	CASSLEEGGPYEQYF
.	TRBV19	.	TRBJ2-4	TGTGCCAGTAGTCGAGGGGGGGCCCTAGCCAAAAACATTCAGTACTTC	CASSRGGALAKNIQYF
.	TRBV29-1	.	TRBJ2-3	TGCAGCGGAGGACTAAGACTCCGCACAGATACGCAGTATTTT	CSGGLRLRTDTQYF
.	TRBV7-2	.	TRBJ1-1	TGTGCCAGCAGCTTAGTAGGGGCGGGGCAAGCTTTCTTT	CASSLVGAGQAFF
.	TRBV9	TRBD2	TRBJ2-3	TGTGCCAGCAGCCTCAGCGGGAGGGCCTCAGATACGCAGTATTTT	CASSLSGRASDTQYF
.	TRBV14	.	TRBJ1-2	TGTGCCAGCAGCCAAGAAGGGGTGTCGGGCTACACCTTC	CASSQEGVSGYTF
once	TRBV19	.	TRBJ1-5	TGTGCCAGTACCCCGATATCGGCAGGCCGCAATCAGCCCCAGCATTTT	CASTPISAGRNQPQHF
.	TRBV19	TRBD2	TRBJ2-5	TGTGCCAGTAGTATAGAACTAGCGGGAGGAGGCGAGACCCAGTACTTC	CASSIELAGGGETQYF
.	TRBV4-2	.	TRBJ1-2	TGTGCCAGCAGCCAAGCCAGTTCCAACTATGGCTACACCTTC	CASSQASSNYGYTF
.	TRBV7-3	.	TRBJ1-1	TGTGCCAGCAGCTCCATGGACAGCAACACTGAAGCTTTCTTT	CASSSMDSNTEAFF
many	TRBV6-2/TRBV6-3	TRBD2	TRBJ2-7	TGTGCCAGCAGTTACGGGACTAGCGCCTACGAGCAGTACTTC	CASSYGTSAYEQYF
.	TRBV4-3	TRBD1	TRBJ1-2	TGCGCCAGCAGCCTATACTCGACAGGGGGCGGAGGTGGCTACACCTTC	CASSLYSTGGGGGYTF
.	TRBV4-1	.	TRBJ2-3	TGCGCCAGCAGCCAAGATCCGTCAGGGGTAGATACGCAGTATTTT	CASSQDPSGVDTQYF
.	TRBV30	TRBD2	TRBJ2-1	TGTGCCTGGAGCCATGGACTAGCAGGTGAGCAGTTCTTC	CAWSHGLAGEQFF
once	TRBV13	.	TRBJ1-1	TGTGCCAGCAGCTTAGGCCTTCAGGGCATGAACACTGAAGCTTTCTTT	CASSLGLQGMNTEAFF
.	TRBV7-7	TRBD2	TRBJ2-5	TGTGCCAGCAGCCCCAGACTAGCGGGAGGGTGGGAGACCCAGTACTTC	CASSPRLAGGWETQYF